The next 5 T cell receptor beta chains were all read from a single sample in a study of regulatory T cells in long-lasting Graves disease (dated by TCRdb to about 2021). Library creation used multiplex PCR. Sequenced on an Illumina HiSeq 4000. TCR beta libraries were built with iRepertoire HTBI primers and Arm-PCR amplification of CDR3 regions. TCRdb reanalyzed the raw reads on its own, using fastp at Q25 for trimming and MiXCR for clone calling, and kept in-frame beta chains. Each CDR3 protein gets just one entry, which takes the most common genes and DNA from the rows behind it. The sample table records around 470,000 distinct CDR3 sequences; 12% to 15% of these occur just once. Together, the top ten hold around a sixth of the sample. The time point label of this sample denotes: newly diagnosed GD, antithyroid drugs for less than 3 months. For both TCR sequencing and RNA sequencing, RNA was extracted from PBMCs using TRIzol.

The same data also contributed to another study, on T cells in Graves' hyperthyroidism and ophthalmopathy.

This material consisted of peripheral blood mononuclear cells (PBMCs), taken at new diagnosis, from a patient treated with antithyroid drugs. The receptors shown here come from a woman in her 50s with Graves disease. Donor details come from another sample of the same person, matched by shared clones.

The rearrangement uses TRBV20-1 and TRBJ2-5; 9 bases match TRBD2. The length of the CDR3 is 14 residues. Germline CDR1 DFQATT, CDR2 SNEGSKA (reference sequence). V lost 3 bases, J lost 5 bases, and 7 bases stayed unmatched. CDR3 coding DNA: TGCAGTGCTAGTACCATAGCGGGAGTCGAGACCCAGTACTTC. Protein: CSASTIAGVETQYF.

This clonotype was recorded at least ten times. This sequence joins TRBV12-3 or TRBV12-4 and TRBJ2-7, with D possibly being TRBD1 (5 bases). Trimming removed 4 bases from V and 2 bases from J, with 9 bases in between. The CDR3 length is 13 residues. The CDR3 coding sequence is TGTGCCAGCAGTTGGGGCAATACCTACGAGCAGTACTTC. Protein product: CASSWGNTYEQYF.

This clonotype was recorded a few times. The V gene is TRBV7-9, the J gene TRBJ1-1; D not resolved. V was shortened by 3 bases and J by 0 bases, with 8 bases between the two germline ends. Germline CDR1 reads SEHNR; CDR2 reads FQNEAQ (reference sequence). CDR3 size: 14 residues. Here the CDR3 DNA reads TGTGCCAGCAGCTTGAAACGGATGAACACTGAAGCTTTCTTT. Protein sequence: CASSLKRMNTEAFF. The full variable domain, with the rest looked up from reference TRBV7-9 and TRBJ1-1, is DTGVSQNPRHKITKRGQNVTFRCDPISEHNRLYWYRQTLGQGPEFLTYFQNEAQLEKSRLLSDRFSAERPKGSFSTLEIQRTEQGDSAMYLCASSLKRMNTEAFFGQGTRLTVV.

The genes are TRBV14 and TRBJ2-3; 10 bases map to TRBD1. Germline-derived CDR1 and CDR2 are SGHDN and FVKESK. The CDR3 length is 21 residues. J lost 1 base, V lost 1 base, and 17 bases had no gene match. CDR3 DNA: TGTGCCAGCAGCCAAGTTCCAAACTGGGGACAGGGGTCTCTCGGCACAGATACGCAGTATTTT. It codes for CASSQVPNWGQGSLGTDTQYF.

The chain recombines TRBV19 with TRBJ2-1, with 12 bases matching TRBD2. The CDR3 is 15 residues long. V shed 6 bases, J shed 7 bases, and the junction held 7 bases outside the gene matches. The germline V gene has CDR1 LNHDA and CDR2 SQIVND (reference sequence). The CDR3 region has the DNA TGTGCCAGTAGGCTAGCGGGAGGGCCGGGGAATGAGCAGTTCTTC. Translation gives CASRLAGGPGNEQFF. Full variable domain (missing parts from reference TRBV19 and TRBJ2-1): DGGITQSPKYLFRKEGQNVTLSCEQNLNHDAMYWYRQDPGQGLRLIYYSQIVNDFQKGDIAEGYSVSREKKESFPLTVTSAQKNPTAFYLCASRLAGGPGNEQFFGPGTRLTVL.